This TCR beta chain is drawn from a study of identical twins (dated by TCRdb to about 2016). Looking at the study overall: To test whether fetal clonotypes persist, this study deep-sequenced TCR alpha and beta repertoires from monozygotic twins, from unrelated adults of various ages, and from cord blood. To rule out contamination, the twin experiments were replicated at different times with different library preparation protocols. Results the study describes overall, beyond this receptor: Because the same donors could not be followed over many years, conclusions were based on cross-sectional statistical analysis. In beta out-of-frame sequences, excess twin sharing was weaker, because having fewer shared sequences lowered the signal-to-noise ratio. Recombination models systematically underestimated out-of-frame TCR alpha sharing in monozygotic twins but agreed with sharing between unrelated individuals. Compared with coincidental sharing between unrelated individuals, out-of-frame TCR alpha sequences shared between twins showed an excess of sequences with low generation probability. Zero-insertion analyses could be partly confounded by invariant T cells such as MAIT and iNKT, though diverse VJ usage argued against such confounding for most clonotypes. Fewer insertions were carried by abundant cord blood beta clonotypes; a weaker similar trend was observed in young adult naive repertoires, while no such trend was observed in memory repertoires.

Including the terminal cysteine and phenylalanine, the CDR3 comprises 17 residues. The read is trimmed to its CDR3 DNA, 51 bases read in frame from base 1. Germline trimming amounts to 0 bases on V and 3 bases on J, with 8 as the count of junction bases outside the gene matches. The germline V gene gives CDR1 as MNHEY and CDR2 as SVGEGT. Library preparation employed 5' RACE. Reads for this sample came from an Illumina HiSeq 2000. A universal primer binding site was added through template switching, and the final cDNA carried a unique molecular identifier so that TCR cDNA molecules could be counted accurately. Specific primers in the conserved constant-segment region were used to synthesize first-strand cDNA for the TCR alpha and beta chains. To control for contamination, every cDNA library carried two barcodes: a SMART-Mk sample barcode plus Illumina barcodes. TruSeq adapter sequences and Illumina sample barcodes were added in two successive PCR steps. TCR alpha and beta cDNA libraries were sequenced on the Illumina HiSeq platform with custom primers. As for how the authors treated the data: MiGEC processed the raw reads to extract unique molecular identifiers, while MiXCR was used to determine the CDR3 positions. Recombination models were inferred per individual with the repgenHMM and IGoR tools using an EM algorithm. The tcR package in R was used for shared clonotype analysis, with sharing normalized by the product of cloneset sizes. To study raw recombination without the effects of thymic and clonal selection, out-of-frame nonproductive sequences were analyzed. TCRdb itself trimmed the public reads at Q25 with fastp, ran MiXCR and retained productive beta chains. Identical CDR3 protein sequences are pooled into one entry, listed with their most common genes and DNA. These V and J calls are TCRdb output, not the study's own analysis. The sample table contains around 250,000 distinct CDR3 sequences; only one count was recorded for roughly 13% of them. The ten largest clonotypes hold approximately 4% of the sample.

All donors were healthy Caucasians. Three pairs of female monozygotic twins, all aged about 18 to 30 years, were included in the twin cohort. Miltenyi CD45RO+ enrichment and human naive T-cell isolation kits were used to isolate memory (CD45RO+) and naive T cells from PBMC. Notes on this clonotype: The clone's antigen remains unknown. One base away there is no much larger clone; base qualities are not given.

These data are also associated with another study on yellow fever vaccine responses in identical twins. From that second study: According to the authors, the vaccine-induced T cell response in identical twins seemed to be partly convergent and partly specific to each individual. In the study, vaccine-responding T cell clones were precisely tracked in identical twins.

What was sequenced was memory (CD45RO+) T cells sorted from blood. The cell subset or site label on this specimen signifies: CD45RO+ enriched T cells. This TCR derives from a woman under 30 in good health. The chain uses TRBV6-2 or TRBV6-3 and TRBJ2-3, and 8 bases in between align with TRBD2. The bases are TGTGCCAGCAGTTACTCGAGTCGACGACTAGCGACAGATACGCAGTATTTT. It encodes CASSYSSRRLATDTQYF.